The clone carrying this T cell receptor (beta chain) came up many times. RNA and DNA were co-extracted from roughly 20-30 mg of unsorted bulk tissue. Using a constant-region primer together with ProtoScript II reverse transcriptase, TCR beta cDNA was made from around 500 ng of total RNA. Slightly modified ARM-PCR, run as three nested multiplex PCR rounds, produced the TCR beta libraries. TCRdb fed the multiplex PCR reads into MiXCR, producing one record per CDR3 protein. The sample comprises 95,000 to 100,000 distinct CDR3 sequences, about two thirds of which are singletons, and around 12% rests with the top ten. This sample was taken from a study of tumor-infiltrating lymphocytes in primary liver carcinoma. Across the study: Tumors measured roughly 4.2 to 11 cm and were stage T1-T3 N0M0.

The sequence was obtained from a woman aged 60 to 75 with primary liver carcinoma and hepatitis B virus infection. Input material: liver tumor tissue from sampling region 2. Noted subset: tumor region T2, inferior pole.

The CDR3 reads CASSPLAGLGHGEVDSGYTF. In DNA form, the CDR3 reads TGTGCCAGCAGCCCGCTGGCGGGCTTGGGTCACGGGGAAGTAGACTCTGGCTACACCTTC. The chain employs TRBV5-6 and TRBJ1-2; no clear D. Trimming left V 4 bases short and J 7 bases short, with 35 bases between. The length of the CDR3 is 20 residues. CDR1 and CDR2 from the germline V gene are SGHDT and YYEEEE. Full variable domain (remainder filled in from reference TRBV5-6 and TRBJ1-2): DAGVTQSPTHLIKTRGQQVTLRCSPKSGHDTVSWYQQALGQGPQFIFQYYEEEERQRGNFPDRFSGHQFPNYSSELNVNALLLGDSALYLCASSPLAGLGHGEVDSGYTFGSGTRLTVV.